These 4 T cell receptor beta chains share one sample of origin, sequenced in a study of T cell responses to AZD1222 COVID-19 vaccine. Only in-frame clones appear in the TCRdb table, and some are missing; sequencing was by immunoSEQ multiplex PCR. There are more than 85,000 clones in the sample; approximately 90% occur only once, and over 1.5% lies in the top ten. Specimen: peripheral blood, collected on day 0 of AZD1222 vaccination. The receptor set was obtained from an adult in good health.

The CDR3 loop is CASSIMSGASYEQYF. DNA for the CDR3: TGTGCCAGTAGCATCATGAGCGGGGCCTCCTACGAGCAGTACTTC. V usage is TRBV19 and J usage is TRBJ2-7; 7 bases map to TRBD2. The J segment lost 0 bases and the V segment lost 6 bases, leaving 8 bases of the junction unmatched. This CDR3 has 15 residues. Germline CDR1 is LNHDA and CDR2 is SQIVND (reference sequence).

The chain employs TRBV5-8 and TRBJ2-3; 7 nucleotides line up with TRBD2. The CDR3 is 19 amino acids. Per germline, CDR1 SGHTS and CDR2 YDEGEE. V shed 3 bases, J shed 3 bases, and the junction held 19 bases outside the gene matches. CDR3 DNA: TGTGCCAGCAGCTCTCTCTTCTTAGCGGGTTCTCCCGTGACAGATACGCAGTATTTT. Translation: CASSSLFLAGSPVTDTQYF.

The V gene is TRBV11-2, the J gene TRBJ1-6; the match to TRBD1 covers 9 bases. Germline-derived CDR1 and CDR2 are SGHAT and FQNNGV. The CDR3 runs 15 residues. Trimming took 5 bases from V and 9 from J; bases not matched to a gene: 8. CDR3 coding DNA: TGTGCCAGCAGCCGGGGACAGGGATGGCGTTCACCCCTCCACTTT. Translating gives CASSRGQGWRSPLHF.

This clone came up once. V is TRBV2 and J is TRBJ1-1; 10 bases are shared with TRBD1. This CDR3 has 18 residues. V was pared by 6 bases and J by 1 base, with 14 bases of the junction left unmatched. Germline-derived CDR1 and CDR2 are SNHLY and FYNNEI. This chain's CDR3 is CASSPTRTGGNKNTEAFF. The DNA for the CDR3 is TGTGCCAGCAGCCCTACCCGGACAGGGGGAAACAAGAACACTGAAGCTTTCTTT.